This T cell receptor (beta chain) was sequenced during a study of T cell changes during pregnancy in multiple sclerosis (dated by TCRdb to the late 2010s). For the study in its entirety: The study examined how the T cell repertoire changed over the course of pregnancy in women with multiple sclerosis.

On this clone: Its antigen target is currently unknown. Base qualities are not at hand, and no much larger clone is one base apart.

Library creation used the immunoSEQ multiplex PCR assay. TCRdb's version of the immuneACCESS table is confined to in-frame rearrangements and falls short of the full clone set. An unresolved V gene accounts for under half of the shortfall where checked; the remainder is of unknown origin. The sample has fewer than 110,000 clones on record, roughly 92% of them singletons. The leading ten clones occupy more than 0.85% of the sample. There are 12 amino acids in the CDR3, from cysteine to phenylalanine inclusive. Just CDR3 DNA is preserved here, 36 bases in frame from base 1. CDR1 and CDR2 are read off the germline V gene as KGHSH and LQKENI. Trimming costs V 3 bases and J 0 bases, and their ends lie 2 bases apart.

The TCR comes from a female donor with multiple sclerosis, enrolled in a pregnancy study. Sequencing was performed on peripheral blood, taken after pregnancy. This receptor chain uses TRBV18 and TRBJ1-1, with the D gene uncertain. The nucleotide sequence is TGTGCCAGCTCACCTATGAACACTGAAGCTTTCTTT. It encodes CASSPMNTEAFF.